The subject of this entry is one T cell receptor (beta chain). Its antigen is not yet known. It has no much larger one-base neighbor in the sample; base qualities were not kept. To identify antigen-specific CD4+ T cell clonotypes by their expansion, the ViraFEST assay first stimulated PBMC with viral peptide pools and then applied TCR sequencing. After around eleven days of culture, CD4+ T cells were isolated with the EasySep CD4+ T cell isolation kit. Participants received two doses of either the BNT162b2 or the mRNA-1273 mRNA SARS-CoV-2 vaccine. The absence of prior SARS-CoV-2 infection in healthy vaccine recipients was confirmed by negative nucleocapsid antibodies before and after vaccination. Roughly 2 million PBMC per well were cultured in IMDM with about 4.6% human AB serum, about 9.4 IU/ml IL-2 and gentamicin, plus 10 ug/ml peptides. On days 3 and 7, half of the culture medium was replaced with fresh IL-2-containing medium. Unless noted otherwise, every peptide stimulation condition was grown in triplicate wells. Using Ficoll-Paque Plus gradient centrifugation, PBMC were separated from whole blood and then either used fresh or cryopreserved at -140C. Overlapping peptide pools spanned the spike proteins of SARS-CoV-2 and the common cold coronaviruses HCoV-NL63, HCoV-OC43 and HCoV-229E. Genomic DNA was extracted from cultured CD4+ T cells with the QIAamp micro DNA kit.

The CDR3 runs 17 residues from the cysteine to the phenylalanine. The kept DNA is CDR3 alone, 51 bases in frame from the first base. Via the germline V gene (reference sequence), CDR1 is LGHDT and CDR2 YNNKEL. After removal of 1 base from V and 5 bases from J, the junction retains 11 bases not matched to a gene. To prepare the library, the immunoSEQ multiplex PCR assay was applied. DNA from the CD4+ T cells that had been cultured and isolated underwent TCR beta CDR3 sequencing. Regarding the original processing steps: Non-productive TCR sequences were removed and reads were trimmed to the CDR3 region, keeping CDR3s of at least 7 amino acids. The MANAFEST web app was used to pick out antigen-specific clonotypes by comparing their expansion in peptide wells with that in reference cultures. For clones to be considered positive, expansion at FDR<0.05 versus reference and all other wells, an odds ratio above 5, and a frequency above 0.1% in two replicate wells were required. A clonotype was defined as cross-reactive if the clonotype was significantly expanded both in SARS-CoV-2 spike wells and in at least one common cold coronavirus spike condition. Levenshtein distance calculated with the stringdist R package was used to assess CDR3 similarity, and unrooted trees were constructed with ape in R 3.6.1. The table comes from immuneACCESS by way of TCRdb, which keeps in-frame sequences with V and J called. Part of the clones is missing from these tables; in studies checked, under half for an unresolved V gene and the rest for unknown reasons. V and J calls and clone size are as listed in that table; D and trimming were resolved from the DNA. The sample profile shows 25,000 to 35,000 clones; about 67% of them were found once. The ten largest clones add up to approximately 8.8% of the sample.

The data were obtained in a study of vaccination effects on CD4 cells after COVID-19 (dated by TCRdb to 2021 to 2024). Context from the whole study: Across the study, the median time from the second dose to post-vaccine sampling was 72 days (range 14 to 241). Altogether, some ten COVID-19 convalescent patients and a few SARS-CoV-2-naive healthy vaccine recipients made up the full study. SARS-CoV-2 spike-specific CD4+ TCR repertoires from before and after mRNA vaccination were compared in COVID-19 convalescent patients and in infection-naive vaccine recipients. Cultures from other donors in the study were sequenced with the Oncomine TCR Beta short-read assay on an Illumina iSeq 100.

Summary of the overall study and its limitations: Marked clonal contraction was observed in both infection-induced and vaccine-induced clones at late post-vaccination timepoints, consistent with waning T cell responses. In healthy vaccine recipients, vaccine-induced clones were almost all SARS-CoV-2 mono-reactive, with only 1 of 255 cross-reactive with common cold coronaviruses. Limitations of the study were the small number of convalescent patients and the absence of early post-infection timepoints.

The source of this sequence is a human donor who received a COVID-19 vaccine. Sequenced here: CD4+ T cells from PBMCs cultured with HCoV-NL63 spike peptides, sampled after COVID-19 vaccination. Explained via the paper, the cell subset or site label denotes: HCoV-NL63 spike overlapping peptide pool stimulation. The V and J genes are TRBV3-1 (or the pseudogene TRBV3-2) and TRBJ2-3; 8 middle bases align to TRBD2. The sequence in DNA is TGTGCCAGCAGCCAAGTCGGCCTAGCGGGCGCAGTAGATACGCAGTATTTT. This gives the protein CASSQVGLAGAVDTQYF.